A selection of T cell receptor beta chains follows, all from one sample in a study of blood T cell repertoires in COVID-19. Profiling relied on immunoSEQ multiplex PCR, and the TCRdb table lists in-frame clones only, not all of them. The table includes some 250,000 clones, roughly 79% detected once. Material: peripheral blood. All receptors come from a woman at least 80 years old with COVID-19, enrolled during active disease. CDR3s include the opening cysteine and the closing phenylalanine or tryptophan. The D gene is left open where the match is weak. Clone size is not always given. Where it is, it says once, few, many or a class for expanded clones.

>NA|TRBD1|TRBV30|TRBJ1-1
CAWSVDRGMKTEAFF
TGTGCCTGGAGTGTAGACAGGGGAATGAAGACTGAAGCTTTCTTT
>NA|TRBD1|TRBV10-2|TRBJ1-2
CASSGLRGQGTEDYGYTF
TGCGCCAGCAGCGGTCTCCGTGGACAGGGTACCGAGGACTATGGCTACACCTTC
>NA|NA|TRBV30|TRBJ1-1
CAWSVGNTEAFF
TGTGCCTGGAGTGTCGGGAACACTGAAGCTTTCTTT
>NA|TRBD1|TRBV5-6|TRBJ1-5
CASSLEVGDRELSNQPQHF
TGTGCCAGCAGCTTGGAAGTAGGTGACAGGGAACTTAGCAATCAGCCCCAGCATTTT
>NA|NA|TRBV18|TRBJ1-1
CASTPLQGALMNTEAFF
TGTGCCAGCACCCCGCTACAGGGCGCCCTTATGAACACTGAAGCTTTCTTT
>NA|NA|TRBV2|TRBJ2-3
CASSEARGRADTQYF
TGTGCCAGCAGTGAAGCGAGGGGGAGGGCAGATACGCAGTATTTT
>NA|NA|TRBV19|TRBJ2-2
CASSLTGELFF
TGTGCCAGTAGTTTAACCGGGGAGCTGTTTTTT
>few|NA|TRBV18|TRBJ2-1
CASSPLDSSYNEQFF
TGTGCCAGCTCACCCTTAGACAGCTCCTACAATGAGCAGTTCTTC
>NA|NA|TRBV4-3|TRBJ1-5
CASSQGHPAQPQHF
TGCGCCAGCAGCCAGGGACACCCCGCTCAGCCCCAGCATTTT
>NA|NA|TRBV5-1|TRBJ1-1
CASSETAWRNTEAFF
TGCGCCAGCAGCGAGACAGCGTGGAGGAACACTGAAGCTTTCTTT
>few|NA|TRBV5-1|TRBJ2-7
CASSTTPTNSYEQYF
TGCGCCAGCAGCACTACACCGACTAACTCCTACGAGCAGTACTTC
>NA|NA|TRBV7-8|TRBJ2-7
CASSARETTDEQYF
TGTGCCAGCAGCGCCCGGGAGACAACGGACGAGCAGTACTTC
>NA|TRBD1|TRBV7-9|TRBJ2-5
CASSARTGAMEGSQETQYF
TGTGCCAGCAGCGCCCGGACAGGGGCAATGGAGGGGTCCCAAGAGACCCAGTACTTC
>few|TRBD1|TRBV13|TRBJ1-2
CASSQDRDRGYTF
TGTGCCAGCAGCCAAGACAGGGACAGAGGCTACACCTTC
>NA|TRBD1|TRBV20-1|TRBJ1-3
CSATDREISISGNTIYF
TGCAGTGCTACTGACAGGGAAATTTCCATCTCTGGAAACACCATATATTTT
>NA|TRBD1|TRBV7-2|TRBJ1-5
CASSRDRGSNQPQHF
TGTGCCAGCAGCCGGGACAGGGGTAGCAATCAGCCCCAGCATTTT
>NA|TRBD2|TRBV4-3|TRBJ2-1
CASSQGPTSGNYNEQFF
TGCGCCAGCAGCCAAGGCCCGACTAGCGGGAACTACAATGAGCAGTTCTTC
>NA|NA|TRBV29-1|TRBJ1-1
CSARMAGVRTEAFF
TGCAGCGCCCGGATGGCGGGGGTTAGGACTGAAGCTTTCTTT
>NA|TRBD1|TRBV18|TRBJ1-1
CASSPRTGGLNTEAFF
TGTGCCAGCTCACCTCGGACAGGGGGACTGAACACTGAAGCTTTCTTT
>NA|TRBD1|TRBV29-1|TRBJ1-1
CSVGGTGGEAFF
TGCAGCGTTGGAGGGACAGGGGGTGAAGCTTTCTTT
>NA|TRBD2|TRBV28|TRBJ2-7
CASSRPGTSYSYEQYF
TGTGCCAGCAGCCGTCCCGGGACTAGCTATTCCTACGAGCAGTACTTC
>NA|TRBD2|TRBV9|TRBJ2-2
CASSERGALGANTGELFF
TGTGCCAGCAGCGAGCGGGGGGCCCTAGGAGCGAACACCGGGGAGCTGTTTTTT
>NA|TRBD1|TRBV19|TRBJ2-1
CASSMGTVFNEQFF
TGTGCCAGTAGTATGGGGACAGTTTTCAATGAGCAGTTCTTC
>few|NA|TRBV6-2/TRBV6-3|TRBJ2-5
CASSYTLGGLGETQYF
TGTGCCAGCAGTTACACTCTCGGGGGGCTCGGGGAGACCCAGTACTTC
>NA|NA|TRBV3-1/TRBV3-2|TRBJ1-1
CASSLSDFKNTEAFF
TGTGCCAGCAGCCTATCAGATTTCAAGAACACTGAAGCTTTCTTT
>NA|TRBD1|TRBV18|TRBJ1-2
CASSELGTGGGYTF
TGTGCCAGCTCAGAGCTAGGGACAGGCGGCGGCTACACCTTC
>NA|TRBD1|TRBV19|TRBJ2-7
CASNIRDRPHYEQYF
TGTGCCAGTAACATCCGGGACAGGCCGCATTACGAGCAGTACTTC
>NA|TRBD1|TRBV19|TRBJ1-5
CASSIEQGNQPQHF
TGTGCCAGTAGTATAGAACAGGGGAATCAGCCCCAGCATTTT
>NA|TRBD1|TRBV7-9|TRBJ2-7
CASSLVAGTGGYEQYF
TGTGCCAGCAGCTTAGTTGCCGGGACAGGGGGCTACGAGCAGTACTTC
>NA|NA|TRBV9|TRBJ1-6
CASSQTASSNSPLHF
TGTGCCAGCAGCCAGACAGCGTCCAGTAATTCACCCCTCCACTTT
>NA|TRBD2|TRBV7-6|TRBJ2-1
CASSLALAGNNEQFF
TGTGCCAGCAGCTTAGCCCTAGCGGGGAACAATGAGCAGTTCTTC
>NA|NA|TRBV6-5|TRBJ1-4
CASTPRGGDEKLFF
TGTGCCAGCACACCCCGGGGGGGCGATGAAAAACTGTTTTTT
>NA|NA|TRBV4-1|TRBJ1-5
CASSPEGVSRPQHF
TGCGCCAGCAGCCCTGAGGGTGTTTCTAGGCCCCAGCATTTT
>NA|TRBD1|TRBV18|TRBJ1-1
CASSPLGQGADTEAFF
TGTGCCAGCTCACCCCTGGGACAGGGGGCGGACACTGAAGCTTTCTTT
>NA|TRBD2|TRBV19|TRBJ2-3
CASSIVSGGGTDTQYF
TGTGCCAGTAGTATAGTTAGCGGGGGGGGCACAGATACGCAGTATTTT
>once|TRBD1|TRBV27|TRBJ1-4
CASSGTGGEKLFF
TGTGCCAGCTCCGGGACAGGGGGCGAAAAACTGTTTTTT
>NA|NA|TRBV30|TRBJ1-1
CAWIPGNTEAFF
TGTGCCTGGATTCCCGGGAACACTGAAGCTTTCTTT